Given below is one T cell receptor beta chain in context. Looked up from germline, CDR1 is LNHDA and CDR2 is SQIVND (reference sequence). Unmatched junction bases numbered 8, after V lost 5 bases and J lost 3 bases. The CDR3 spans 16 residues. Clones were sequenced by immunoSEQ multiplex PCR, and TCRdb holds only the in-frame ones, with some missing. The sample consists of hundreds of thousands of clones, roughly 85% of them appearing once. The data originate from a study of blood T cell repertoires in COVID-19. The source is a woman aged 18-29 years who had recovered from COVID-19. The chain couples TRBV19 to TRBJ2-2; 8 bases match TRBD2. Sequencing was done on a sample of peripheral blood. CDR3 loop: CASSGYSGIDTGELFF. In nucleotides, the CDR3 is TGTGCCAGTAGTGGTTATAGCGGGATTGACACCGGGGAGCTGTTTTTT.